This T cell receptor (beta chain) was recovered during a study of blood T cells in healthy people across ages. At the level of the study: Using template switching, researchers captured about one barcoded beta molecule for each two T cells.

The V end lost 0 bases, the J end lost 0 bases, and 11 bases lay between the germline ends. The CDR3 is 15 amino acids. From germline, CDR1 is DFQATT and CDR2 SNEGSKA (reference sequence). Together with a sample-barcoded 5' primer, a J-beta primer mix was included in a second PCR lasting about 6 to 11 cycles. One entry per CDR3 protein, called by TCRdb with MiXCR from the 5' RACE reads. The profile covers 780,000 or so distinct CDR3 sequences, with approximately 25% appearing a single time and 3% to 4.5% taken by the ten largest. These data were likewise used in another study, on T cells of mothers and their children. That paper notes: In both related and unrelated pairs, TCR recombination output is shaped similarly by thymic selection.

What was sequenced was blood. The chain couples TRBV20-1 to TRBJ1-1; D call uncertain. This clonotype was obtained from a boy aged 10-17 years in good health. In DNA form, the CDR3 reads TGCAGTGCTAGAGATCGTGAAGAGTTGAACACTGAAGCTTTCTTT. Translated, it gives CSARDREELNTEAFF.